The rows below give T cell receptor beta chains drawn from one sample of a study of identical twins. TCRdb redid the calling of the 5' RACE reads with MiXCR, one entry per CDR3 protein. Of 250,000 or so distinct CDR3 sequences listed, roughly 13% are singletons. These data were also filed under a second study, of yellow fever vaccine responses in identical twins.

The sample consisted of memory (CD45RO+) T cells sorted from blood. These receptors were obtained from a woman younger than 30 in good health. Both conserved end residues are part of each CDR3. D genes are given only for firm matches. Size is omitted from some rows. Given values are once, few, many or a class for expanded clones.

>TRBJ2-7|few|.|TRBV7-2
TGTGCCAGCAGCTTTCGGGGGCTACCGGAATACGAGCAGTACTTC
CASSFRGLPEYEQYF
>TRBJ2-5|.|.|TRBV2
TGTGCCAGCAGTATATACCAGCAAGAGACCCAGTACTTC
CASSIYQQETQYF
>TRBJ2-3|few|TRBD2|TRBV7-3
TGTGCCAGCAGCTCTGGGACTAGCGGGGGCCCAAGCACAGATACGCAGTATTTT
CASSSGTSGGPSTDTQYF
>TRBJ2-7|many|.|TRBV7-9
TGTGCCAGCAATGACGGGAACTACGAGCAGTACTTC
CASNDGNYEQYF
>TRBJ2-3|few|TRBD2|TRBV14
TGTGCCAGCAGCCTTCGCCGGGGGGATGGTAGTTCTCCAGATACGCAGTATTTT
CASSLRRGDGSSPDTQYF
>TRBJ2-1|.|.|TRBV5-3
TGTGCCATGAGCTTGGGGCTCCCCTCCTACAATGAGCAGTTCTTC
CAMSLGLPSYNEQFF
>TRBJ2-3|few|TRBD2|TRBV7-9
TGTGCCAGCAGCCCTTCTAGCGGGGGTGCAGATACGCAGTATTTT
CASSPSSGGADTQYF
>TRBJ2-7|few|.|TRBV20-1
TGCAGTGCTGAGGGTCCCTCACGACAGGTCACTCTCTACGAGCAGTACTTC
CSAEGPSRQVTLYEQYF
>TRBJ1-1|few|.|TRBV3-1
TGTGCCAGCAGCCCTTTGAATAAGGGGTTGTACGCTTTCTTT
CASSPLNKGLYAFF
>TRBJ2-7|.|.|TRBV7-8
TGTGCCAGCAGCTTACTGGCAGGGTGGAGCTACGAGCAGTACTTC
CASSLLAGWSYEQYF
>TRBJ2-3|many|.|TRBV14
TGTGCCAGCAGCCAAGTACGCCGGTCAGATACGCAGTATTTT
CASSQVRRSDTQYF
>TRBJ1-5|few|.|TRBV28
TGTGCCAGCAGAGGGGACGGGGTAAAGTCCCAGCATTTT
CASRGDGVKSQHF
>TRBJ2-2|.|.|TRBV28
TGTGCCAGCACTCGTGGTAGGGAGCTGTTTTTT
CASTRGRELFF
>TRBJ2-1|.|.|TRBV6-4
TGTGCCAGCATTGGCTACACTAACAATGAGCAGTTCTTC
CASIGYTNNEQFF
>TRBJ2-5|few|TRBD2|TRBV6-1
TGTGCCAGCAGGATCGGGACTAGCGGGGTTGGGACCCAGTACTTC
CASRIGTSGVGTQYF
>TRBJ2-2|.|.|TRBV14
TGTGCCAGCAGCCCTTCGAGGGCCGGGGAGCTGTTTTTT
CASSPSRAGELFF
>TRBJ2-3|few|.|TRBV12-3/TRBV12-4
TGTGCCAGCAGTTTAGAGGGTCGTCTCACGCAGTATTTT
CASSLEGRLTQYF
>TRBJ1-5|.|.|TRBV3-1
TGTGCCAGCAGCCAAGCCGGGACGCCCCAGCATTTT
CASSQAGTPQHF
>TRBJ2-1|few|TRBD1|TRBV7-2
TGTGCCAACAGCCCACAGGGGGTCCGTGGTGAGCAGTTCTTC
CANSPQGVRGEQFF
>TRBJ2-7|few|TRBD1|TRBV18
TGTGCCAGCTCACCACCGGGACAGGATAGAGAGCAGTACTTC
CASSPPGQDREQYF
>TRBJ1-1|.|.|TRBV2
TGTGCCAGCAGTGAAGTTTCCAGAATGAACACTGAAGCTTTCTTT
CASSEVSRMNTEAFF
>TRBJ2-5|.|TRBD2|TRBV7-2
TGTGCCAGCAGCTTAGGGAGCGGGACCTATAGGGGGACCCAGTACTTC
CASSLGSGTYRGTQYF
>TRBJ2-7|few|TRBD2|TRBV7-9
TGTGCCAGCACGACCCTCGCTAGCGGGTGGAGCTCCTACGAGCAGTACTTC
CASTTLASGWSSYEQYF
>TRBJ2-1|many|TRBD2|TRBV5-1
TGCGCCAGCAGCTTGTTGAGACTAGCGGGGGGGAGCTCCTACAATGAGCAGTTCTTC
CASSLLRLAGGSSYNEQFF
>TRBJ2-7|.|.|TRBV4-2
TGTGCCAGCAGCCAAGACGTTGGGGGAATATCCTACGAGCAGTACTTC
CASSQDVGGISYEQYF
>TRBJ2-3|few|.|TRBV15
TGTGCCACCAGCAGATTAGCAGGACCAACAGATACGCAGTATTTT
CATSRLAGPTDTQYF
>TRBJ2-4|.|.|TRBV12-3/TRBV12-4
TGTGCCAGCAGTTTAAGGGGGGGGCCTATCATTCAGTACTTC
CASSLRGGPIIQYF
>TRBJ2-5|.|TRBD2|TRBV5-1
TGCGCCAGCAGCTTGGTGGGACTAGCGGGGGGGGAGCAAGAGACCCAGTACTTC
CASSLVGLAGGEQETQYF
>TRBJ2-3|.|TRBD1|TRBV7-9
TGTGCCAGCAGCGCAGGGGGTATCACAGATACGCAGTATTTT
CASSAGGITDTQYF
>TRBJ2-6|medium-sized|TRBD1|TRBV4-3
TGCGCCAGCAGCCAAGGGGACAGTTTCTCTGGGGCCAACGTCCTGACTTTC
CASSQGDSFSGANVLTF
>TRBJ2-2|many|TRBD2|TRBV4-3
TGCGCCAGCAGCCAAGTGGCACTAGCGCTGAACACCGGGGAGCTGTTTTTT
CASSQVALALNTGELFF
>TRBJ2-5|many|.|TRBV7-2
TGTGCCAGCAGCTTAGTAGCGGCCCAAGAGACCCAGTACTTC
CASSLVAAQETQYF
>TRBJ2-1|few|TRBD2|TRBV7-2
TGTGCCAGCAGCTTAGGTCTAGCGGGGGGGCGAAATGAGCAGTTCTTC
CASSLGLAGGRNEQFF
>TRBJ2-5|.|.|TRBV14
TGTGCCAGCAGCCAAATTATTAGCGCGGAGACCCAGTACTTC
CASSQIISAETQYF
>TRBJ2-2|.|TRBD1|TRBV27
TGTGCCAGCAGTTTATTGATGGCAGGGGGCTCCGGGGAGCTGTTTTTT
CASSLLMAGGSGELFF
>TRBJ1-1|few|.|TRBV30
TGTGCCTGTTGGCCGGGCGACACTGAAGCTTTCTTT
CACWPGDTEAFF
>TRBJ2-7|few|.|TRBV7-2
TGTGCCAGCACCCAGCAGTCTCGAGGGGGTACGGTCGAGCAGTACTTC
CASTQQSRGGTVEQYF